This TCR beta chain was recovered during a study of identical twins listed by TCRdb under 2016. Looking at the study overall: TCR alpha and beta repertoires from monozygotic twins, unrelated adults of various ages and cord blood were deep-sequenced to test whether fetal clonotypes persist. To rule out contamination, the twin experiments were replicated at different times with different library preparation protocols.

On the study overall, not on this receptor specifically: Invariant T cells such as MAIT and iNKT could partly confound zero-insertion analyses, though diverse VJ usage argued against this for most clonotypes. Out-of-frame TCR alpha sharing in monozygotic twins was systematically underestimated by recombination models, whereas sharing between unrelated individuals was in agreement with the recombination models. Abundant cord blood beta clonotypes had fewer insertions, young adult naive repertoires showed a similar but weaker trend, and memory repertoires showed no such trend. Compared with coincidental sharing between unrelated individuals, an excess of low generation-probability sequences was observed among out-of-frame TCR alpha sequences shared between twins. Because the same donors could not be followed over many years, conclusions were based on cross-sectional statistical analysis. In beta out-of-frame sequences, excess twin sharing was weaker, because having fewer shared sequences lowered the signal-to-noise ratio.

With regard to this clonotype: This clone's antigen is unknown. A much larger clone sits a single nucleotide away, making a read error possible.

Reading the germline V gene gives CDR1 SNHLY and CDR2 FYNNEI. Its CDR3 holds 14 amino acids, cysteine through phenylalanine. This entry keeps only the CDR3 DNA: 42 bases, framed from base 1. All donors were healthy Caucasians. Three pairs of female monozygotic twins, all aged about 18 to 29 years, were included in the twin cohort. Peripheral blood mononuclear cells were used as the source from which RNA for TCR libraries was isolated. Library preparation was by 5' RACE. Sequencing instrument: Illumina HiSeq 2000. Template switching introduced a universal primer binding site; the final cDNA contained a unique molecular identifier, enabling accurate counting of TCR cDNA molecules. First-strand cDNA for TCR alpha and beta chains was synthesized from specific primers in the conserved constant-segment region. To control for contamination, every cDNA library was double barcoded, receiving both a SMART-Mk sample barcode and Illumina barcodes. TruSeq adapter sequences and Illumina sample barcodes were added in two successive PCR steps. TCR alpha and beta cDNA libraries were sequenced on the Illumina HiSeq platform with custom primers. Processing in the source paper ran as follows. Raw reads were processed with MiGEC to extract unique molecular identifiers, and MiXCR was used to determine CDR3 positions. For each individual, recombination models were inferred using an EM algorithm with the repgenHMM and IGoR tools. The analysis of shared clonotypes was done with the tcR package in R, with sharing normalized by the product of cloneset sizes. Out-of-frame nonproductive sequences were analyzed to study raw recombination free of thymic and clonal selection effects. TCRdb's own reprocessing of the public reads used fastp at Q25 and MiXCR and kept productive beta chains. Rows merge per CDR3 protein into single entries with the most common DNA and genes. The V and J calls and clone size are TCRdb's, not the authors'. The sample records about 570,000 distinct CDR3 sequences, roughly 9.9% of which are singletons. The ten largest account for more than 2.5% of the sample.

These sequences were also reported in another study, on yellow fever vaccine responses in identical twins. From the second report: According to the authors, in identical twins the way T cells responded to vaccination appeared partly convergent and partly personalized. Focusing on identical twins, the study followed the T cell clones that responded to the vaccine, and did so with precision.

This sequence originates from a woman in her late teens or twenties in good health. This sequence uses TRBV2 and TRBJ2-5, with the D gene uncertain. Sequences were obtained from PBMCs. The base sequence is TGTGCCAGCGGTGAATCTGGGGTTGGCGAGACCCAGTACTTC. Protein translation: CASGESGVGETQYF. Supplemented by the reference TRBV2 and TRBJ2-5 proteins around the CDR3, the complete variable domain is EPEVTQTPSHQVTQMGQEVILRCVPISNHLYFYWYRQILGQKVEFLVSFYNNEISEKSEIFDDQFSVERPDGSNFTLKIRSTKLEDSAMYFCASGESGVGETQYFGPGTRLLVL.